The rows below give T cell receptor beta chains drawn from one sample of a study of CD8+ T cells in alopecia areata. Assay used: immunoSEQ multiplex PCR; TCRdb lists only in-frame clones, some missing. The sample records about 280,000 clones, 58% being singletons. The sample here was CD4+ T cells sorted from blood, taken at week 24, from a patient treated with tofacitinib. The receptors were sampled from a human donor with alopecia areata. The CDR3 runs from the conserved cysteine through the conserved F or W. Fields, in order: D gene, J gene, V gene, clone size, CDR3 DNA, CDR3 protein. D genes are given only for firm matches. Size is omitted from some rows. Given values are once, few, many or a class for expanded clones.

NA,TRBJ2-6,TRBV28,NA,TGTGCCAGCAGTTTAATTTCCGGGGGGGCCAACGTCCTGACTTTC,CASSLISGGANVLTF
NA,TRBJ1-2,TRBV6-1,NA,TGTGCCAGCAGTGTGACACCGAACTATGGCTACACCTTC,CASSVTPNYGYTF
NA,TRBJ1-2,TRBV13,NA,TGTGCCAGCAGCTTAAGAGGCAACTATGGCTACACCTTC,CASSLRGNYGYTF
NA,TRBJ1-6,TRBV6-1,NA,TGTGCCAGCAGGGGGACCCTCCGGGGCAATTCACCCCTCCACTTT,CASRGTLRGNSPLHF
NA,TRBJ1-2,TRBV6-6,NA,TGTGCCAGCAGTAACAGGGATCGCGGCTACACCTTC,CASSNRDRGYTF
NA,TRBJ1-3,TRBV30,NA,TGTGCCTGGAGAGGACGGAACTCTGGAAACACCATATATTTT,CAWRGRNSGNTIYF
NA,TRBJ2-1,TRBV11-3,NA,TGTGCCAGCAGCCCAGACAGGCACAATGAGCAGTTCTTC,CASSPDRHNEQFF
NA,TRBJ1-2,TRBV10-3,NA,TGTGCCATCAGTGACCCCGTCAGAAGCTATGGCTACACCTTC,CAISDPVRSYGYTF
TRBD1,TRBJ1-5,TRBV4-3,NA,TGCGCCAGCAGCGCGACAGGGGACAGGCAGCCCCAGCATTTT,CASSATGDRQPQHF
NA,TRBJ2-3,TRBV4-1,NA,TGCGCCAGCAGCCATTATGCAGATACGCAGTATTTT,CASSHYADTQYF
NA,TRBJ1-2,TRBV2,few,TGTGCCAGCAGTGAACGGGGGAATGGCTACACCTTC,CASSERGNGYTF
TRBD2,TRBJ2-1,TRBV7-3,few,TGTGCCAGCAGCTACCAAGCGGGGGGCTCCTACAATGAGCAGTTCTTC,CASSYQAGGSYNEQFF
NA,TRBJ2-3,TRBV29-1,once,TGCAGCGTTGGGGCCGTAGAATCCGGGGGTGCCACAGATACGCAGTATTTT,CSVGAVESGGATDTQYF
TRBD1,TRBJ2-5,TRBV19,NA,TGTGCCAGTAGTATAGGGACAGGGCAAGAGACCCAGTACTTC,CASSIGTGQETQYF
TRBD1,TRBJ2-5,TRBV10-3,few,TGTGCCATCAGCCCCCACGGGACAGCAGGATTGGAGACCCAGTACTTC,CAISPHGTAGLETQYF
NA,TRBJ1-5,TRBV6-5,NA,TGTGCCAGCAGTTACTCGGGGGCTAATCAGCCCCAGCATTTT,CASSYSGANQPQHF
NA,TRBJ2-1,TRBV28,NA,TGTGCCAGCAGACCTACTAGCTCCTACAATGAGCAGTTCTTC,CASRPTSSYNEQFF
NA,TRBJ2-4,TRBV4-1,NA,TGCGCCAGCAGCCAACCGACAGCCCAACTAGCCAAAAACATTCAGTACTTC,CASSQPTAQLAKNIQYF
TRBD1,TRBJ1-2,TRBV30,few,TGTGCCTGGAGTGTACGACAGGGAAGAGCCTCCTATGGCTACACCTTC,CAWSVRQGRASYGYTF
NA,TRBJ2-2,TRBV30,few,TGTGCCTGGGCCCCGGCCCGGGGCTACACCGGGGAGCTGTTTTTT,CAWAPARGYTGELFF
NA,TRBJ2-7,TRBV7-2,NA,TGTGCCAGCAGCTTAGCGTATGCCCCAGGCCCCTACGAGCAGTACTTC,CASSLAYAPGPYEQYF
TRBD1,TRBJ2-4,TRBV4-1,NA,TGCGCCAGCAGCGCACCGGGACAGGTGCTTAGGATTCAGTACTTC,CASSAPGQVLRIQYF
NA,TRBJ2-3,TRBV19,NA,TGTGCCAGTAGTTTACGGCGGGCAGATACGCAGTATTTT,CASSLRRADTQYF
NA,TRBJ1-5,TRBV23-1,few,TGCGCCAGCAGATTAGGGGGTTTAGGGGGTCAGCCCCAGCATTTT,CASRLGGLGGQPQHF
NA,TRBJ1-2,TRBV20-1,few,TGCAGTGCTAGAGATCTGAGTGGCTACACCTTC,CSARDLSGYTF
NA,TRBJ2-5,TRBV29-1,NA,TGCAGCGTTGGCCTTGTACTAAAAGAGACCCAGTACTTC,CSVGLVLKETQYF
NA,TRBJ1-1,TRBV29-1,NA,TGCAGCGTTGGGGGGAGAGTAGGGACTGAAGCTTTCTTT,CSVGGRVGTEAFF
NA,TRBJ1-2,TRBV30,few,TGTGCCTGGAGTGTACCAGGGTTCGGCTATGGCTACACCTTC,CAWSVPGFGYGYTF
NA,TRBJ2-2,TRBV30,NA,TGTGCCTGGAGTGGGACTTTTTTCGGGGAGCTGTTTTTT,CAWSGTFFGELFF
TRBD1,TRBJ1-1,TRBV30,few,TGTGCCTGGGAAAGACAGGGGACCACTGAAGCTTTCTTT,CAWERQGTTEAFF
NA,TRBJ2-7,TRBV6-1,NA,TGTGCCAGCAGTCCCGGTAGCAAAGGTGGCTACGAGCAGTACTTC,CASSPGSKGGYEQYF
TRBD2,TRBJ2-7,TRBV7-9,NA,TGTGCCAGCAGCTTAAGGGCTAGCGGGGGGGAGTACGAGCAGTACTTC,CASSLRASGGEYEQYF